The present entry profiles one T cell receptor (beta chain) with its context. Its antigen is not identified. Stable Graves' hyperthyroidism denoted no ophthalmopathy progression over 18 months. In making diagnoses, clinical symptoms, serum thyroxine and TRAb, thyroid ultrasound and orbital computed tomography were all used. The CDR3 has 18 residues. CDR1 is SGHRS and CDR2 is YFSETQ in the germline V gene. V lost 5 bases to trimming and J lost 0 bases, with 18 bases between them. The data are from a study of T cells in Graves' hyperthyroidism and ophthalmopathy. The study, taken as a whole, reports: Ophthalmopathy was separated from stable hyperthyroidism by a 13 V-J model. Blood shared most expanded thyroid clonotypes above 0.001.

Amplification targeted TCR beta CDR3 regions from RNA transcripts. First-round RT-PCR of the TCR CDR3 relied on the HTBI primer set. Via MiXCR, TCRdb re-called the multiplex PCR reads, giving one row per CDR3 protein. The sample lists 350,000 or so distinct CDR3 sequences, roughly 20% occurring once. Sample: blood. This chain uses TRBV5-1 with TRBJ2-6; D perhaps matches TRBD1 (6 bases). The TCR was taken from a woman aged 50 to 65 with Graves' hyperthyroidism. The CDR3 DNA follows: TGCGCCAGCAGACCGTGGGGGCGGGCGATCTCTGGGGCCAACGTCCTGACTTTC. It specifies CASRPWGRAISGANVLTF.